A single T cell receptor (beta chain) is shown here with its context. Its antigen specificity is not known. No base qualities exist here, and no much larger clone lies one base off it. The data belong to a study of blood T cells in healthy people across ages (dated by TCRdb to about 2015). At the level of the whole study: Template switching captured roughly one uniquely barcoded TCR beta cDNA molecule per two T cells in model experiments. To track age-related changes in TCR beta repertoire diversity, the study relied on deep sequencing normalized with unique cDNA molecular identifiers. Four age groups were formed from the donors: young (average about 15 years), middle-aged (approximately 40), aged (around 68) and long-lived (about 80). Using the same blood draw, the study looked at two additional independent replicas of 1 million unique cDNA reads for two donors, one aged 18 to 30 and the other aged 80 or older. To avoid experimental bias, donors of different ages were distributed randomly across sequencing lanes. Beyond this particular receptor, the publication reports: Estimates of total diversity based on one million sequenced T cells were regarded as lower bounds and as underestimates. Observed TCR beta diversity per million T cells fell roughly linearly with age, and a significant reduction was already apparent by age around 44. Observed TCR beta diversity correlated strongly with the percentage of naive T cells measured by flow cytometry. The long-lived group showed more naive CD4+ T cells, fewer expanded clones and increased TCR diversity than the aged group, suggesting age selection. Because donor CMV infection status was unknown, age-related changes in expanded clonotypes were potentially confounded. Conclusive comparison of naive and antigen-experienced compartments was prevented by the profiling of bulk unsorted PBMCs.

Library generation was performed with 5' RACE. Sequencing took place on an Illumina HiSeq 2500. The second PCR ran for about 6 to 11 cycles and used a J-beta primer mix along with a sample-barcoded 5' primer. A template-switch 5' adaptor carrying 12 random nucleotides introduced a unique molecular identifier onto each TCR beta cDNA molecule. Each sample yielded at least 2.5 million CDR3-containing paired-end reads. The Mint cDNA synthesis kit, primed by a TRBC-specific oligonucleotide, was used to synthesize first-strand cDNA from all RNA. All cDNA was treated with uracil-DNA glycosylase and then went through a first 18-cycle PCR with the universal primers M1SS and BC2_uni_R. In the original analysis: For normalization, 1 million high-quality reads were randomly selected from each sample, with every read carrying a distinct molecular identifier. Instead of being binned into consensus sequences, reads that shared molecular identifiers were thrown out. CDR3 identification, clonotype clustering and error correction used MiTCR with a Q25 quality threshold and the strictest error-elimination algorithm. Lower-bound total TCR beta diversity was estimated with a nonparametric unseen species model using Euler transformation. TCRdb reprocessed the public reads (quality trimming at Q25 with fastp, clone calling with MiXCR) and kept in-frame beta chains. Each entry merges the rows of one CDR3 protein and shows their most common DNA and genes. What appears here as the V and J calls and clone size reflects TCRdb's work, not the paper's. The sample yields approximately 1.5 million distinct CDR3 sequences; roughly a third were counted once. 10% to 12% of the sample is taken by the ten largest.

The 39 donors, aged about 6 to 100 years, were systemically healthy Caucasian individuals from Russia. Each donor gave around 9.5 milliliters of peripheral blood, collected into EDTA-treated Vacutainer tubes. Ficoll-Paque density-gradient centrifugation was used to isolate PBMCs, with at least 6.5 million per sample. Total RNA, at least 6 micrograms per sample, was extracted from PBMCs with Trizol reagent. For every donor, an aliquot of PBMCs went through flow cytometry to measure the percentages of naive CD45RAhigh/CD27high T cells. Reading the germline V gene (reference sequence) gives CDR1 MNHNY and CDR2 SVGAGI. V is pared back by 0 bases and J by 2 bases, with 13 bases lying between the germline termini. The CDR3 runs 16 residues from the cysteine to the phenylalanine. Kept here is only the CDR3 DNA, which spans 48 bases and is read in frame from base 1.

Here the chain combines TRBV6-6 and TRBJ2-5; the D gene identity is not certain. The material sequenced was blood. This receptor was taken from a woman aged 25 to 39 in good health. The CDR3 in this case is CASSYSPTSLQETQYF. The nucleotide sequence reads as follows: TGTGCCAGCAGTTACTCTCCGACAAGCTTACAAGAGACCCAGTACTTC.